The 18 T cell receptor beta chains given below trace back to one sample, sequenced in a study of T cell clonotyping in hematopoietic cell transplantation. The sample's time point: recipient sample about 28 days before transplant, after cytoreduction. TCRdb keeps only in-frame clones here, not all; method: immunoSEQ multiplex PCR. The sample records about 13,000 clones, over 80% being singletons. This sample comprised peripheral blood mononuclear cells, obtained before stem cell transplant. The receptors derive from a man in his sixties with acute myeloid leukemia. Some clones in this sample may be carry-over from other donors' samples.

The chain carries TRBV30 and TRBJ1-1; D uncertain. This CDR3 region has 15 residues. Between the trimmed V and J ends, which lost 3 bases and 0 bases, there was a span of 14 bases. The germline CDR1 and CDR2 sequences are GTSNPN and SVGIG (reference sequence). DNA of the CDR3: TGTGCCTGGAGACAGAGCCTTCATATGAACACTGAAGCTTTCTTT. Protein sequence: CAWRQSLHMNTEAFF.

This sequence joins TRBV6-1 and TRBJ1-5; possible D gene TRBD1, 5 bases. The CDR3 length is 12 residues. Germline assignment: CDR1 MNHNS and CDR2 SASEGT. V lost 8 bases and J 4 bases, leaving 9 bases between the germline ends. CDR3 protein: CASGTENQPQHF. The CDR3 coding sequence is TGTGCCAGCGGGACCGAAAATCAGCCCCAGCATTTT.

The genes are TRBV5-4 and TRBJ1-2; 8 nucleotides line up with TRBD1. CDR1 and CDR2 from the germline V gene are SGHNT and YYREEE (reference sequence). V dropped 3 bases and J dropped 4; count of bases not matched to a gene: 5. The CDR3 spans 14 residues. DNA for the CDR3: TGTGCCAGCAGCTCGGACAGGGCGGGCTATGGCTACACCTTC. It yields the protein CASSSDRAGYGYTF.

V gene TRBV5-1 combines with J gene TRBJ2-7; 12 bases match TRBD1. Losses at the gene ends were 7 bases for V and 6 bases for J; bases not matched to a gene: 8. Germline CDR1 reads SGHRS; CDR2 reads YFSETQ. The CDR3 is 14 amino acids. The CDR3 reads CASFTGTGGAEQYF. In DNA form, the CDR3 reads TGCGCCAGCTTCACCGGGACAGGGGGCGCCGAGCAGTACTTC.

The V call is TRBV27, the J call TRBJ1-4, with D possibly TRBD1 on 6 matching bases. Germline V gene lookup returns CDR1 MNHEY and CDR2 SMNVEV (reference sequence). The CDR3 covers 15 residues. Deletions cut 1 base from V and 8 bases from J, with 14 bases between. In DNA, the CDR3 is TGTGCCAGCAGTTTATGGGGGGCTGGCTCCGAAAAACTGTTTTTT. Amino acids: CASSLWGAGSEKLFF.

The genes are TRBV5-1 and TRBJ2-3; 11 bases line up with TRBD2. Trimming took 3 bases from V and 4 from J; bases not matched to a gene: 13. From germline, CDR1 is SGHRS and CDR2 YFSETQ. This CDR3 contains 18 residues. CDR3: CASSSTLTTSGAADTQYF. The CDR3 DNA sequence: TGCGCCAGCAGCTCCACCCTTACGACTAGCGGGGCCGCAGATACGCAGTATTTT.

This chain joins TRBV18 and TRBJ1-3; D unclear. The CDR3 extends over 17 amino acids. Germline CDR1 KGHSH, CDR2 LQKENI. The V gene lost 0 bases and the J gene lost 4 bases, with 16 bases spanning the gap. The CDR3 sequence is CASSPPGADFAGNTIYF. DNA for the CDR3: TGTGCCAGCTCACCACCGGGAGCGGACTTCGCCGGAAACACCATATATTTT.

The genes are TRBV6-1 and TRBJ2-7; D gene ambiguous. This CDR3 is 14 amino acids long. With 0 bases removed from V and 4 bases from J, the gap between germline ends came to 10 bases. Looked up from germline, CDR1 is MNHNS and CDR2 is SASEGT. The CDR3, as DNA: TGTGCCAGCAGTGAAGCGGCGAGTGGGTACGAGCAGTACTTC. Amino acid sequence: CASSEAASGYEQYF.

The chain has TRBV11-2 and TRBJ2-5; D uncertain. From germline, CDR1 is SGHAT and CDR2 FQNNGV. Trimming took 5 bases from V and 1 from J, leaving 8 bases between them. This CDR3 contains 13 residues. CDR3: CASSRGAQETQYF. The CDR3 nucleotides read TGTGCCAGCAGCCGTGGAGCCCAAGAGACCCAGTACTTC.

The chain employs TRBV19 and TRBJ2-7; D may be TRBD2 (5 bases). The CDR3 contains 13 residues. Between the trimmed V and J ends, which lost 5 bases and 4 bases, there was a span of 12 bases. CDR1 and CDR2 (germline): LNHDA, SQIVND (reference sequence). CDR3 loop: CASSEGLTYEQYF. The CDR3 nucleotides are TGTGCCAGTAGTGAGGGATTAACATACGAGCAGTACTTC.

The rearrangement uses TRBV11-3 and TRBJ2-1; D assignment may be TRBD1 or TRBD2 (5 bases each). V lost 3 bases to trimming and J lost 7 bases, with 13 bases between them. This CDR3 has 14 residues. The V gene's germline CDR1 is SGHNT and CDR2 YENEEA. The CDR3 nucleotides are TGTGCCAGCAGCTTCCCGGGACCATGGAATGAGCAGTTCTTC. Translating gives CASSFPGPWNEQFF.

The genes are TRBV10-3 and TRBJ2-2, with TRBD1 matching over 9 bases. The J segment lost 4 bases and the V segment lost 4 bases, leaving 7 bases of the junction unmatched. The CDR3 sequence is 16 residues long. Germline V gene data show CDR1 as ENHRY and CDR2 as SYGVKD. CDR3 loop: CAISGKGQGVTGELFF. The CDR3 DNA follows: TGTGCCATCAGTGGGAAGGGACAGGGCGTCACCGGGGAGCTGTTTTTT.

The V and J genes are TRBV7-2 and TRBJ1-1, with TRBD1 as a possible D gene (5 bases). The germline V and J ends were trimmed by 2 bases and 1 base, with 8 bases remaining between them. This CDR3 comprises 14 residues. Per germline, CDR1 SGHTA and CDR2 FQGNSA. In DNA, the CDR3 is TGTGCCAGCAGCTTACAGGGCAGGAACACTGAAGCTTTCTTT. Its protein product is CASSLQGRNTEAFF.

The chain combines TRBV6-5 with TRBJ1-2; 8 positions agree with TRBD1. CDR3 length: 14 amino acids. V dropped 0 bases and J dropped 4; count of bases not matched to a gene: 1. Germline CDR1 is MNHEY and CDR2 is SVGAGI. This CDR3 reads CASSYSDRAYGYTF. The CDR3 nucleotides read TGTGCCAGCAGTTACTCGGACAGGGCCTATGGCTACACCTTC.

The chain recombines TRBV7-9 with TRBJ2-3; D is perhaps TRBD2 (6 bases). The germline V gene encodes CDR1 SEHNR and CDR2 FQNEAQ (reference sequence). V was cut by 5 bases and J by 4 bases, with 22 bases left in between. The CDR3 extends over 17 amino acids. In nucleotides, the CDR3 is TGTGCCAGCAGCCTCCCCCCAGCACGGGACTTCGCAGATACGCAGTATTTT. Its protein is CASSLPPARDFADTQYF.

This clone is a singleton in its sample. The V and J genes are TRBV30 and TRBJ2-7, with 7 bases fitting TRBD1. Germline V gene sequence: CDR1 GTSNPN, CDR2 SVGIG (reference sequence). The CDR3 has 11 amino acids. Losses at the gene ends were 5 bases for V and 3 bases for J; bases not matched to a gene: 1. CDR3 sequence (DNA): TGTGCCTGGGGGGACAGCTACGAGCAGTACTTC. As protein: CAWGDSYEQYF.

This clone was seen only a few times. The V call is TRBV2, the J call TRBJ1-1; a possible D gene is TRBD1 (5 bases). V was shortened by 6 bases and J by 4 bases, with 12 bases between the two germline ends. Germline lookup yields CDR1 SNHLY and CDR2 FYNNEI. This CDR3 has 13 amino acids. The CDR3 protein is CASSSDGATEAFF. CDR3 sequence (DNA): TGTGCCAGCAGCTCTGACGGGGCCACTGAAGCTTTCTTT.

V usage is TRBV30 and J usage is TRBJ1-2; possible D gene TRBD1, 5 bases. The CDR3 sequence is 14 residues long. V was clipped by 1 base and J by 5 bases, with 14 bases between them. Germline V lookup: CDR1 GTSNPN, CDR2 SVGIG (reference sequence). The chain's CDR3 is CAWSAWGVGYGYTF. The CDR3 region has the DNA TGTGCCTGGAGTGCCTGGGGGGTAGGGTATGGCTACACCTTC. Together with reference TRBV30 and TRBJ1-2, the CDR3 gives the full variable domain: SQTIHQWPATLVQPVGSPLSLECTVEGTSNPNLYWYRQAAGRGLQLLFYSVGIGQISSEVPQNLSASRPQDRQFILSSKKLLLSDSGFYLCAWSAWGVGYGYTFGSGTRLTVV.